Below, 21 T cell receptor beta chains from the same sample are listed, as sequenced in a study of chemoradiotherapy in HPV16-positive cancers. TCRdb's table, derived via immunoSEQ multiplex PCR, lists solely in-frame clones and lacks some. This sample has about 9,700 clones, with 91% found just once. This sample comprised blood, obtained from a patient who underwent chemoradiotherapy. The receptors come from a human donor with HPV-associated anogenital cancer.

This clone has only one observation. V is TRBV4-1 and J is TRBJ1-4, with TRBD1 as a possible D gene (5 bases). The CDR3 loop spans 15 amino acids. In germline, CDR1 is MGHRA, CDR2 YSYEKL. The V and J ends lost 0 bases and 6 bases respectively, with 11 bases between them. The chain's CDR3 is CASSQDQGLDEKLFF. For the CDR3, the DNA is TGCGCCAGCAGCCAAGATCAGGGATTGGATGAAAAACTGTTTTTT.

The chain employs TRBV9 and TRBJ2-1; 7 nucleotides align to TRBD2. The V segment lost 0 bases and the J segment 6 bases; nucleotides outside the gene matches: 0. CDR3 size: 13 residues. Germline CDR1 SGDLS, CDR2 YYNGEE. CDR3 in DNA: TGTGCCAGCAGCGTAGGGGGGGGCAATGAGCAGTTCTTC. The encoded protein is CASSVGGGNEQFF.

This clone was detected once. This chain uses TRBV2 with TRBJ2-5; TRBD2 agrees at 12 bases. The CDR3 consists of 12 residues. With V trimmed by 9 bases and J by 5 bases, 1 base remained unmatched. Germline V gives CDR1 SNHLY, CDR2 FYNNEI. The CDR3 protein is CASGTSGETQYF. In DNA, the CDR3 is TGTGCCAGTGGGACTAGCGGGGAGACCCAGTACTTC.

CDR3 sequence: CASSPMGQLYEQYF. The CDR3 region has the DNA TGTGCCAGCAGCCCTATGGGACAGCTCTACGAGCAGTACTTC. The V gene is TRBV13, the J gene TRBJ2-7; TRBD1 matches 7 bases. V dropped 5 bases and J dropped 3; count of bases not matched to a gene: 7. This CDR3 has 14 residues. Germline CDR1 PRHDT, CDR2 FYEKMQ (reference sequence). Variable domain in full (rest from reference TRBV13 and TRBJ2-7): AAGVIQSPRHLIKEKRETATLKCYPIPRHDTVYWYQQGPGQDPQFLISFYEKMQSDKGSIPDRFSAQQFSDYHSELNMSSLELGDSALYFCASSPMGQLYEQYFGPGTRLTVT.

This clone was seen only a few times. The rearrangement joins TRBV10-3 to TRBJ1-5, with 7 bases matching TRBD1. V gave up 6 bases and J gave up 5 bases; unmatched junction bases: 4. The germline V gene encodes CDR1 ENHRY and CDR2 SYGVKD. The CDR3 consists of 13 residues. The CDR3 reads CAIRQGFDQPQHF. The CDR3, as DNA: TGTGCCATCAGACAGGGGTTTGATCAGCCCCAGCATTTT.

V gene TRBV2 combines with J gene TRBJ2-5; tentative D call: TRBD2 (5 bases). This CDR3 has 12 amino acids. Trimming took 4 bases from V and 2 from J, leaving 5 bases between them. In germline, CDR1 is SNHLY, CDR2 FYNNEI. This CDR3 is CASSGTQETQYF. The CDR3, as DNA: TGTGCCAGCAGTGGGACTCAAGAGACCCAGTACTTC.

The chain has TRBV5-4 and TRBJ2-1; 13 bases align to TRBD2. Germline V gene lookup returns CDR1 SGHNT and CDR2 YYREEE (reference sequence). J lost 5 bases, V lost 4 bases, and 6 bases had no gene match. The CDR3 runs to 16 residues. The CDR3 reads CASSPTSGGAHNEQFF. The CDR3 DNA sequence: TGTGCCAGCAGCCCCACTAGCGGGGGGGCACACAATGAGCAGTTCTTC.

The CDR3 bases are TGTGCCAGTAGTATAAGTCAAGATGGCGATACGCAGTATTTT. This gives the protein CASSISQDGDTQYF. The gene calls are TRBV19 and TRBJ2-3; D not certain. Trimming pared 2 bases from V and 6 bases from J, leaving 12 bases between. The germline V gene has CDR1 LNHDA and CDR2 SQIVND (reference sequence). The CDR3 is 14 residues long.

This chain's CDR3 is CASSLSGGDTEAFF. In DNA form, the CDR3 reads TGTGCCAGCAGCTTATCCGGGGGGGACACTGAAGCTTTCTTT. The chain recombines TRBV7-9 with TRBJ1-1; D might be TRBD1 (5 bases). The CDR3 has 14 amino acids. In germline, CDR1 is SEHNR, CDR2 FQNEAQ (reference sequence). Trimming removed 2 bases at V and 3 bases at J, with 10 bases between.

The V and J genes are TRBV30 and TRBJ2-1; D is possibly TRBD1 or TRBD2 (5 bases each). The V gene's germline CDR1 is GTSNPN and CDR2 SVGIG (reference sequence). Trimming removed 5 bases at V and 5 bases at J, with 16 bases between. The CDR3 consists of 14 residues. The CDR3 coding sequence is TGTGCCTGGGGGCGTCCGGGACGCAACAATGAGCAGTTCTTC. It is translated as CAWGRPGRNNEQFF.

The chain links TRBV19 to TRBJ1-1, with a weak D call TRBD1 (5 bases). The CDR3 has 15 amino acids. Per the germline V gene, CDR1 is LNHDA and CDR2 is SQIVND (reference sequence). V shed 6 bases and J shed 0 bases, with 14 bases lying between them. CDR3 nucleotides: TGTGCCAGTAGCCCGCGGGGCAGACTGAACACTGAAGCTTTCTTT. It translates to CASSPRGRLNTEAFF.

The chain has TRBV7-6 and TRBJ2-7, with D maybe TRBD2 (5 bases). Germline loops: CDR1 SGHVS, CDR2 FNYEAQ. This CDR3 comprises 16 residues. V dropped 5 bases and J dropped 5 bases, with 22 bases sitting between them. The CDR3 bases are TGTGCCAGCAGCCCAAAAGGAGGTATCGGGGATGACGAGCAGTACTTC. It yields the protein CASSPKGGIGDDEQYF.

The J gene is TRBJ2-5, the V gene TRBV18; TRBD1 agrees at 9 bases. The CDR3 covers 16 residues. Trimming removed 3 bases from V and 4 bases from J; junction bases left unmatched: 9. Germline V gene lookup returns CDR1 KGHSH and CDR2 LQKENI. CDR3 DNA: TGTGCCAGCTCACCTGACGCCCCGGGACAGGGAGAGACCCAGTACTTC. It is translated as CASSPDAPGQGETQYF.

V and J are TRBV5-1 and TRBJ2-3, with 13 bases that match TRBD2. CDR1 SGHRS and CDR2 YFSETQ come from the germline V gene. V was clipped by 0 bases and J by 4 bases; unmatched bases: 8. This CDR3 is 18 amino acids long. This CDR3 is CASSLVPRTSGGSDTQYF. The CDR3, as DNA: TGCGCCAGCAGCTTGGTCCCGAGGACTAGCGGGGGATCAGATACGCAGTATTTT.

The chain recombines TRBV19 with TRBJ2-7; the D gene could be TRBD1 or TRBD2 (5 bases each). The length of the CDR3 is 18 residues. V was cut by 0 bases and J by 0 bases, with 18 bases left in between. Germline CDR1 is LNHDA and CDR2 is SQIVND (reference sequence). CDR3 nucleotides: TGTGCCAGTAGTATAGAAAGATCTCCGGGACGGGACTCCTACGAGCAGTACGTC. It codes for CASSIERSPGRDSYEQYV.

The chain couples TRBV19 to TRBJ1-5; 7 bases are shared with TRBD1. V dropped 11 bases and J dropped 9; count of bases not matched to a gene: 13. The CDR3 is 13 amino acids. Germline V CDR1 and CDR2: LNHDA, SQIVND (reference sequence). The DNA of the CDR3 is TGTGCCGGTTCGACAGGGATGCAAGGGCCCCAGCATTTT. Its translation is CAGSTGMQGPQHF.

By share, this clone ranks as hyperexpanded. This rearrangement joins TRBV14 to TRBJ2-7; D unclear. This CDR3 has 12 residues. The germline V gene encodes CDR1 SGHDN and CDR2 FVKESK. V lost 0 bases to trimming and J lost 6 bases, with 6 bases between them. This CDR3 reads CASSQDRVEQYF. The CDR3 DNA follows: TGTGCCAGCAGCCAAGATCGGGTCGAGCAGTACTTC.

This clone was picked up a small number of times. This chain joins TRBV7-9 and TRBJ1-2, with TRBD1 matching 7 bases. With 5 bases clipped from V and 3 bases from J, the junction kept 9 bases outside the gene matches. CDR3 length: 15 amino acids. The germline CDR1 and CDR2 sequences are SEHNR and FQNEAQ (reference sequence). CDR3 protein: CASSLRIGTDYGYTF. The CDR3 DNA reads as TGTGCCAGCAGCCTCCGAATAGGGACAGACTATGGCTACACCTTC.

This chain connects TRBV5-1 to TRBJ1-1; D unresolved. Germline-derived CDR1 and CDR2 are SGHRS and YFSETQ. V dropped 4 bases and J dropped 6 bases, with 19 bases sitting between them. This CDR3 is built from 15 residues. CDR3 DNA sequence: TGCGCCAGCAGCCCGGTTAGGGTTCGAAGGGCTGAAGCTTTCTTT. Translation gives CASSPVRVRRAEAFF.

The rearrangement uses TRBV5-6 and TRBJ1-1; 9 positions agree with TRBD1. The V and J ends lost 1 base and 0 bases, in that order; junction bases with no gene match: 4. CDR1 and CDR2 from the germline V gene are SGHDT and YYEEEE. The CDR3 contains 16 residues. DNA of the CDR3: TGTGCCAGCAGCTTGACAGGGGGCTCACTGAACACTGAAGCTTTCTTT. Protein sequence: CASSLTGGSLNTEAFF.

In its sample, this clone was seen once. The identical CDR3 is also encoded by other nucleotide sequences in the sample. The chain uses TRBV5-1 and TRBJ2-3, with TRBD2 identical over 8 bases. V was clipped by 4 bases and J by 0 bases; unmatched bases: 1. From germline, CDR1 is SGHRS and CDR2 YFSETQ. The CDR3 runs 14 residues. CDR3 sequence: CASSRGGSTDTQYF. The DNA for the CDR3 is TGCGCCAGCAGCCGCGGGGGGAGCACAGATACGCAGTATTTT.